The 27 T cell receptor beta chains presented below share a single source sample, sequenced in a study of Ad26.COV2.S vaccination and SARS-CoV-2 variants. The treatment here: roughly 19 received Ad26.COV2.S at low or high dose, single or two shots; a few received placebo; per-sample allocation not given. It was on day 63 after the first vaccine or placebo injection that samples were taken. The assay was immunoSEQ multiplex PCR, and TCRdb's table has in-frame clones only and misses some. In the table there are around 420,000 clones, approximately 90% of which are singletons. Sequenced here: peripheral blood, sampled in a trial of Ad26.COV2.S vaccine versus placebo. The receptors were gathered from a person between 18 and 59 years old who received the Ad26.COV2.S COVID-19 vaccine or a placebo.

This clone was observed a single time. The rearrangement uses TRBV5-5 and TRBJ1-6, with unresolved D. CDR1 and CDR2 from the germline V gene are SGHKS and YYEKEE (reference sequence). The CDR3 contains 11 residues. Between the trimmed V and J ends, which lost 0 bases and 8 bases, there was a span of 0 bases. The CDR3 region is CASSLDSPLHF. Here the CDR3 DNA reads TGTGCCAGCAGCTTGGATTCACCCCTCCACTTT.

This chain uses TRBV18 with TRBJ1-1; 10 nucleotides line up with TRBD1. Losses at the gene ends were 4 bases for V and 4 bases for J; bases not matched to a gene: 9. From germline, CDR1 is KGHSH and CDR2 LQKENI. CDR3 size: 16 residues. CDR3 sequence: CASSRDRGLVSTEAFF. The CDR3, as DNA: TGTGCCAGCTCACGGGACAGGGGTTTGGTTAGCACTGAAGCTTTCTTT.

The gene calls are TRBV7-2 and TRBJ2-3; no clear D. In germline, CDR1 is SGHTA, CDR2 FQGNSA. The V gene lost 1 base and the J gene lost 5 bases, with 13 bases spanning the gap. This CDR3 is built from 15 residues. For the CDR3, the DNA is TGTGCCAGCAGCTTAGGGCCAGGTATACAAGATACGCAGTATTTT. Its protein product is CASSLGPGIQDTQYF.

The V call is TRBV5-6, the J call TRBJ2-3; the match to TRBD1 covers 7 bases. CDR3 size: 13 residues. The germline V gene has CDR1 SGHDT and CDR2 YYEEEE. V lost 2 bases to trimming and J lost 11 bases; unmatched junction nucleotides: 8. The DNA of the CDR3 is TGTGCCAGCAGCTTAGTCGGACAGGATGGGCAGTATTTT. Residues: CASSLVGQDGQYF.

The chain uses TRBV7-2 and TRBJ1-4, with 7 nucleotides matching TRBD1. The CDR3 runs 14 residues. The V gene's germline CDR1 is SGHTA and CDR2 FQGNSA. The V and J ends lost 5 bases and 13 bases, in that order; junction bases with no gene match: 13. The CDR3 here is CASSTVGTDSTLFF. The CDR3 DNA is TGTGCCAGCAGCACCGTTGGGACAGACTCAACACTGTTTTTT.

Details on this clone: An end of the junction differs from the germline gene, which may be a read error. V gene TRBV12-3 or TRBV12-4 combines with J gene TRBJ2-3; no definite D call. CDR3 size: 11 residues. CDR3 sequence reads: CASSLVETQYF. The CDR3 bases are TGTGCCAGCAGCTTAGTTGAGACGCAGTATTTT.

The V call is TRBV4-1, the J call TRBJ2-2; D remains ambiguous. The CDR3 sequence is 13 residues long. Germline V gene sequence: CDR1 MGHRA, CDR2 YSYEKL. The V end was cut by 3 bases, the J end by 7 bases, with 9 bases between. The CDR3 reads CASSQKGYGELFF. For the CDR3, the DNA is TGCGCCAGCAGCCAGAAAGGGTACGGGGAGCTGTTTTTT.

The rearrangement links TRBV3-1 (or the pseudogene TRBV3-2) to TRBJ2-1; 11 nucleotides align to TRBD2. This CDR3 has 17 residues. V dropped 1 base and J dropped 7; count of bases not matched to a gene: 9. Germline V gene sequence: CDR1 LGHDT, CDR2 YNNKEL (reference sequence). As DNA, the CDR3 is TGTGCCAGCAGCCAAGGGATAGCGGGGGGGCCGGGGAATGAGCAGTTCTTC. As protein: CASSQGIAGGPGNEQFF.

The chain uses TRBV7-8 and TRBJ2-1; tentatively, D is TRBD1 (6 bases). The germline V gene encodes CDR1 SGHVS and CDR2 FQNEAQ. V was pared by 5 bases and J by 12 bases, with 14 bases between. This CDR3 is 12 amino acids long. CDR3 DNA sequence: TGTGCCAGCAGCCCCCCCCCACAGGGGCAGTTCTTC. Protein sequence: CASSPPPQGQFF.

V and J are TRBV18 and TRBJ1-1; no clear D gene. The V end lost 3 bases, the J end lost 11 bases, and 13 bases lay between the germline ends. Germline V lookup: CDR1 KGHSH, CDR2 LQKENI. The length of the CDR3 is 12 residues. This CDR3 is CASSPTEIIAFF. CDR3 bases: TGTGCCAGCTCACCGACGGAGATCATCGCTTTCTTT.

The rearrangement uses TRBV11-2 and TRBJ2-7; D is unclear. The V gene's germline CDR1 is SGHAT and CDR2 FQNNGV. The V and J ends lost 1 base and 2 bases respectively, with 6 bases between them. This CDR3 region has 13 residues. The chain's CDR3 is CASSLVQTYEQYF. CDR3 nucleotides: TGTGCCAGCAGCTTAGTACAGACCTACGAGCAGTACTTC.

The J gene is TRBJ2-6, the V gene TRBV10-3; D remains ambiguous. CDR1 is ENHRY and CDR2 is SYGVKD in the germline V gene. The CDR3 is 16 residues long. V dropped 0 bases and J dropped 0 bases, with 6 bases sitting between them. Written as DNA, the CDR3 is TGTGCCATCAGTGAGTCTGGCACCTCTGGGGCCAACGTCCTGACTTTC. It yields the protein CAISESGTSGANVLTF.

There are many counts of this clone. The chain is built from TRBV6-5 and TRBJ2-1; D may be TRBD1 or TRBD2 (5 bases each). The germline gives CDR1 MNHEY, CDR2 SVGAGI. V was clipped by 5 bases and J by 8 bases, with 13 bases between them. The CDR3 has 13 residues. CDR3 amino acids: CASSQVRGHEQFF. In DNA, the CDR3 is TGTGCCAGCAGTCAGGTGAGGGGCCATGAGCAGTTCTTC.

CDR3 nucleotide sequence: TGTGCCAGCAGACCCCAATCAGGGAAAAAGGATGAAAAACTGTTTTTT. Translated, it gives CASRPQSGKKDEKLFF. The chain couples TRBV6-6 to TRBJ1-4; possible D gene TRBD1, 5 bases. The CDR3 has 16 amino acids. Germline V gene sequence: CDR1 MNHNY, CDR2 SVGAGI (reference sequence). Trimming pared 6 bases from V and 6 bases from J, leaving 20 bases between.

This clone was seen a handful of times. The V call is TRBV9, the J call TRBJ1-4, with D tentatively TRBD1 (6 bases). The CDR3 sequence is 15 residues long. Germline V gene data show CDR1 as SGDLS and CDR2 as YYNGEE. Deletions cut 0 bases from V and 2 bases from J, with 8 bases between. CDR3 region: CASSVDGGTNEKLFF. The DNA of the CDR3 is TGTGCCAGCAGCGTAGACGGGGGCACTAATGAAAAACTGTTTTTT.

The chain joins TRBV5-1 to TRBJ2-7, with unresolved D. Trimming left V 0 bases short and J 1 base short, with 8 bases between. The germline CDR1 and CDR2 sequences are SGHRS and YFSETQ. The CDR3 spans 14 residues. DNA for the CDR3: TGCGCCAGCAGCTTGGGTGTAGGTTCCTACGAGCAGTACTTC. It yields the protein CASSLGVGSYEQYF.

V and J are TRBV12-2 and TRBJ2-2; the listed D gene, TRBD2, was not tested against the DNA. TRBV12-2 is flagged as a pseudogene. CDR3 length equals 12 residues. The CDR3 here is CASRLGHRGAVF. The CDR3 DNA reads as TGTGCAAGTCGCTTAGGACACCGGGGAGCTGTTTTT.

The chain carries TRBV19 and TRBJ1-3; D not resolved. Germline V gene lookup returns CDR1 LNHDA and CDR2 SQIVND (reference sequence). This CDR3 region has 15 residues. The germline V and J ends were trimmed by 4 bases and 0 bases, with 10 bases remaining between them. The CDR3 reads CASSTGPYSGNTIYF. The CDR3 coding sequence is TGTGCCAGTAGTACCGGGCCCTACTCTGGAAACACCATATATTTT.

The J gene is TRBJ2-2, the V gene TRBV30, with D unclear. Per the germline V gene, CDR1 is GTSNPN and CDR2 is SVGIG (reference sequence). The germline V and J ends were trimmed by 2 bases and 4 bases, with 8 bases remaining between them. This CDR3 contains 13 residues. CDR3 bases: TGTGCCTGGAGTCTGGGGTCCACCGGGGAGCTGTTTTTT. Translation gives CAWSLGSTGELFF.

The chain uses TRBV4-3 and TRBJ2-1; 10 bases map to TRBD2. CDR3 length equals 16 residues. Germline CDR1 is LGHNA and CDR2 is YSLEER. With V trimmed by 0 bases and J by 5 bases, 4 bases remained unmatched. The CDR3 nucleotides read TGCGCCAGCAGCCAAGAAGCAGCGGGGGGGAACAATGAGCAGTTCTTC. It specifies CASSQEAAGGNNEQFF.

The rearrangement joins TRBV3-1 (or the pseudogene TRBV3-2) to TRBJ2-5; 8 nucleotides match TRBD1. Germline trimming cut 1 base from V and 4 bases from J; bases unmatched to any gene: 8. Germline V gene lookup returns CDR1 LGHDT and CDR2 YNNKEL (reference sequence). This CDR3 is 16 amino acids long. In nucleotides, the CDR3 is TGTGCCAGCAGCCAAGGTCCCGGCAGGGGGCGAGAGACCCAGTACTTC. It yields the protein CASSQGPGRGRETQYF.

V usage is TRBV5-1 and J usage is TRBJ2-3; 13 positions agree with TRBD2. The CDR3 has 15 residues. Germline CDR1 is SGHRS and CDR2 is YFSETQ. Trimming at V came to 4 bases and at J to 5 bases, leaving 4 bases not matched to a gene. The CDR3 loop is CASSPRTSGGDTQYF. The CDR3 nucleotides are TGCGCCAGCAGCCCCCGGACTAGCGGGGGAGATACGCAGTATTTT.

The chain uses TRBV19 and TRBJ1-2; the D is unclear. CDR1 and CDR2 from the germline V gene are LNHDA and SQIVND (reference sequence). Trimming removed 3 bases at V and 6 bases at J, with 11 bases between. This CDR3 spans 13 amino acids. CDR3 coding DNA: TGTGCCAGTAGTATTACCGGGGTGGATGGCTACACCTTC. Its protein product is CASSITGVDGYTF.

The DNA of the CDR3 is TGTGCCAGCAGTTTGGCTGAGAGCGCAGAATCGTTCTGGGGAGTCCAACCTTACGAGCAGTACTTC. It encodes CASSLAESAESFWGVQPYEQYF. This chain connects TRBV28 to TRBJ2-7; tentative D call: TRBD2 (5 bases). Germline assignment: CDR1 MDHEN and CDR2 SYDVKM. V was shortened by 3 bases and J by 4 bases, with 37 bases between the two germline ends. The CDR3 has 22 residues.

This clone has a handful of counts. The chain joins TRBV7-9 to TRBJ2-7; perhaps TRBD1 as D (7 bases). This CDR3 has 15 amino acids. Trimming took off 4 bases at V and 2 bases at J, with 15 bases between the two ends. CDR1 is SEHNR and CDR2 is FQNEAQ in the germline V gene (reference sequence). In DNA, the CDR3 is TGTGCCAGCAGCTCGTCTGGGGGGACAGCCTACGAGCAGTACTTC. Translation gives CASSSSGGTAYEQYF.

The rearrangement links TRBV19 to TRBJ1-5; perhaps TRBD1 as D (5 bases). V lost 2 bases, J lost 7 bases, and 12 bases lay in between. CDR3 size: 14 residues. Germline V gene data show CDR1 as LNHDA and CDR2 as SQIVND (reference sequence). CDR3 amino acids: CASSISGDGQPQHF. CDR3 bases: TGTGCCAGTAGTATAAGCGGGGACGGACAGCCCCAGCATTTT.

The rearrangement links TRBV5-1 to TRBJ1-1; D is possibly TRBD1 (5 bases). The CDR3 is made up of 14 amino acids. Germline V gene data show CDR1 as SGHRS and CDR2 as YFSETQ. V lost 4 bases, J lost 0 bases, and 10 bases lay in between. Here the CDR3 DNA reads TGCGCCAGCAGCCGAGGGGCCTTGAACACTGAAGCTTTCTTT. Translation gives CASSRGALNTEAFF.